This TCR beta chain was sequenced for a study of T cells in Graves' hyperthyroidism and ophthalmopathy. This clonotype was recorded once. Its antigen is unknown. Findings of the study overall: A 13 V-J signature model discriminated ophthalmopathy versus stable hyperthyroidism.

Looked up from germline, CDR1 is SGDLS and CDR2 is YYNGEE. CDR3 length: 15 residues. Trimming left V 0 bases short and J 0 bases short, with 7 bases between. Over 18 months, lack of ophthalmopathy progression marked Graves' hyperthyroidism as stable. The TCR beta CDR3 regions underwent amplification using RNA transcripts as the source. TCR CDR3 underwent first-round RT-PCR with the HTBI primer set. Each CDR3 protein gets one entry after TCRdb re-called the multiplex PCR reads with MiXCR. This sample has a few hundred thousand distinct CDR3 sequences, with around 14% found just once. The material sequenced was blood. J is TRBJ2-1 and V is TRBV9, with unresolved D. This clonotype originated in a woman in her twenties or thirties with Graves' hyperthyroidism. In nucleotides, the CDR3 is TGTGCCAGCAGCGTAGACCCTTCCTCCTACAATGAGCAGTTCTTC. It is translated as CASSVDPSSYNEQFF.